This T cell receptor beta chain appears in the sequencing data of a study of cytomegalovirus exposure and HLA in healthy donors. Findings and caveats of the study: A later analysis linked a missense DCLRE1C variant to TCR beta V- and J-gene trimming.

Trimming took off 1 base at V and 6 bases at J, with 11 bases between the two ends. Per the germline V gene, CDR1 is SGHTA and CDR2 is FQGTGA. There are 14 residues in the CDR3. This clone was detected a few times. Its antigen is as yet unknown. The donors (healthy individuals) were bone marrow donors. The PCR employed 60 Vbeta primers together with 13 Jbeta primers. The method was immunoSEQ multiplex PCR; TCRdb's version includes in-frame clones alone and lacks a portion of them. This sample carries around 97,000 clones, roughly a tenth of them seen once, and the ten largest clones take approximately 5.1%.

Sequenced input: PBMCs. This TCR was recovered from a man in his fifties or sixties in good health and CMV-seropositive. The genes are TRBV7-3 and TRBJ2-3; tentative D call: TRBD2 (6 bases). CDR3 in DNA: TGTGCCAGCAGCTTAAGCGCGGGGCCGGATACGCAGTATTTT. Its protein product is CASSLSAGPDTQYF.